Below are 30 T cell receptor beta chains sequenced from a single sample in a study of CD8+ T cells in alopecia areata. Following extraction, RNA underwent reverse transcription to cDNA, which served as the sequencing template. Using immunoSEQ multiplex PCR, the repertoire was profiled, and TCRdb retains in-frame clones only, with some absent. The sample has 150,000 or so clones, around half seen once. Source: CD8+ T cells sorted from blood, taken at week 0. These receptors all stem from a human donor with alopecia areata.

The chain uses TRBV9 and TRBJ2-1; D is perhaps TRBD1 (5 bases). V was shortened by 4 bases and J by 2 bases, with 13 bases between the two germline ends. Per the germline V gene, CDR1 is SGDLS and CDR2 is YYNGEE. CDR3 length: 15 residues. CDR3 nucleotide sequence: TGTGCCAGCAGCCCTCAGCTGGACACCTACAATGAGCAGTTCTTC. Its translation is CASSPQLDTYNEQFF.

This clone was detected only once. The chain carries TRBV6-6 and TRBJ1-2; D may be TRBD1 (5 bases). The germline V gene has CDR1 MNHNY and CDR2 SVGAGI (reference sequence). Deletions cut 7 bases from V and 0 bases from J, with 12 bases between. The CDR3 length is 14 residues. The CDR3 nucleotides are TGTGCCAGCACCCCAGGGAAGGCTAACTATGGCTACACCTTC. It encodes CASTPGKANYGYTF.

The V and J genes are TRBV29-1 and TRBJ2-7, with D perhaps matching TRBD1 (6 bases). Germline V gene data show CDR1 as SQVTM and CDR2 as ANQGSEA. V was shortened by 5 bases and J by 5 bases, with 13 bases between the two germline ends. The CDR3 sequence is 12 residues long. For the CDR3, the DNA is TGCAGCGTTATTGGCAGGGGAGACGAGCAGTACTTC. Its translation: CSVIGRGDEQYF.

The chain joins TRBV15 to TRBJ2-7; the match to TRBD2 covers 13 bases. Trimming cost V 8 bases and J 2 bases; bases outside gene matches: 3. Germline-derived CDR1 and CDR2 are LNHNV and YYDKDF (reference sequence). The CDR3 covers 14 residues. In DNA, the CDR3 is TGTGCCACCTCCGGGACTAGCGGGACCTACGAGCAGTACTTC. This translates into CATSGTSGTYEQYF.

The chain links TRBV4-3 to TRBJ2-1; 8 positions agree with TRBD2. With V trimmed by 2 bases and J by 7 bases, 1 base remained unmatched. Germline values: CDR1 LGHNA, CDR2 YSLEER. CDR3 length: 13 residues. The DNA for the CDR3 is TGCGCCAGCAGCCAACGACTAGCGAATGAGCAGTTCTTC. Translating it yields CASSQRLANEQFF.

The table lists this clone with a count of one. The chain carries TRBV2 and TRBJ2-3; D call uncertain. The CDR3 has 12 residues. Germline CDR1 SNHLY, CDR2 FYNNEI. Trimming cost V 2 bases and J 5 bases, with 5 bases left between them. The CDR3 region is CASSEQRDTQYF. The CDR3 DNA reads TGTGCCAGCAGTGAACAGCGAGATACGCAGTATTTT. The variable domain in full, completed from reference TRBV2 and TRBJ2-3, reads EPEVTQTPSHQVTQMGQEVILRCVPISNHLYFYWYRQILGQKVEFLVSFYNNEISEKSEIFDDQFSVERPDGSNFTLKIRSTKLEDSAMYFCASSEQRDTQYFGPGTRLTVL.

This clone was seen a few times. This chain joins TRBV27 and TRBJ2-5, with 8 bases fitting TRBD2. Germline CDR1 reads MNHEY; CDR2 reads SMNVEV (reference sequence). Losses at the gene ends were 5 bases for V and 10 bases for J; bases not matched to a gene: 12. The length of the CDR3 is 14 residues. The CDR3 loop reads CASSPGTSTLHQYF. The CDR3 coding sequence is TGTGCCAGCAGTCCCGGGACTAGTACTCTCCACCAGTACTTC.

The chain employs TRBV30 and TRBJ1-1, with 7 positions matching TRBD1. CDR3 size: 15 residues. V dropped 1 base and J dropped 1; count of bases not matched to a gene: 6. Germline V gene sequence: CDR1 GTSNPN, CDR2 SVGIG (reference sequence). The CDR3 DNA reads as TGTGCCTGGAGTGCGGGGGACAGAAGGAACACTGAAGCTTTCTTT. It yields the protein CAWSAGDRRNTEAFF.

V and J are TRBV30 and TRBJ1-1; D is undetermined. The germline V and J ends were trimmed by 7 bases and 3 bases, with 9 bases remaining between them. CDR1 and CDR2 from the germline V gene are GTSNPN and SVGIG (reference sequence). The CDR3 has 11 amino acids. The CDR3, as DNA: TGTGCCTCCGTCGGTGACACTGAAGCTTTCTTT. Protein product: CASVGDTEAFF.

This clone was detected only a few times. V gene TRBV29-1 combines with J gene TRBJ1-2; unclear D gene. V was shortened by 6 bases and J by 1 base, with 18 bases between the two germline ends. The CDR3 extends over 15 amino acids. CDR1 is SQVTM and CDR2 is ANQGSEA in the germline V gene. The CDR3 DNA reads as TGCAGCGTCGCAACCTTGGGCGAATTTAACTATGGCTACACCTTC. It encodes CSVATLGEFNYGYTF. The full variable domain, rest sourced from reference TRBV29-1 and TRBJ1-2, is SAVISQKPSRDICQRGTSLTIQCQVDSQVTMMFWYRQQPGQSLTLIATANQGSEATYESGFVIDKFPISRPNLTFSTLTVSNMSPEDSSIYLCSVATLGEFNYGYTFGSGTRLTVV.

J is TRBJ2-7 and V is TRBV30; 7 nucleotides agree with TRBD1. CDR1 and CDR2 (germline): GTSNPN, SVGIG (reference sequence). Trimming at V came to 2 bases and at J to 3 bases, leaving 1 base not matched to a gene. The CDR3 loop spans 12 amino acids. In DNA, the CDR3 is TGTGCCTGGAGTCACAGGGGCTACGAGCAGTACTTC. As protein: CAWSHRGYEQYF.

This chain joins TRBV12-5 and TRBJ2-3; a possible D gene is TRBD1 (6 bases). V lost 2 bases to trimming and J lost 3 bases, with 12 bases between them. The germline CDR1 and CDR2 sequences are LGHNT and FRNRAP. CDR3 size: 15 residues. The CDR3 loop is CASGLPQGGTDTQYF. The CDR3 region has the DNA TGTGCTAGTGGTTTGCCACAGGGCGGAACAGATACGCAGTATTTT.

This sequence joins TRBV29-1 and TRBJ2-7; D possibly corresponds to TRBD2 (5 bases). Germline V gene lookup returns CDR1 SQVTM and CDR2 ANQGSEA. This CDR3 contains 13 residues. The ends were cut back, 1 base at V and 4 bases at J, with 11 bases in the middle. The CDR3: CSVEGGQEYEQYF. The DNA of the CDR3 is TGCAGCGTTGAAGGCGGGCAGGAGTACGAGCAGTACTTC.

The chain joins TRBV7-6 to TRBJ1-1, with D perhaps matching TRBD1 (6 bases). CDR3 size: 16 residues. The ends were cut back, 1 base at V and 3 bases at J, with 15 bases in the middle. Germline CDR1 and CDR2: SGHVS and FNYEAQ. CDR3 nucleotides: TGTGCCAGCAGCTTAGACAGGGACATGGAGGACACTGAAGCTTTCTTT. Translation gives CASSLDRDMEDTEAFF.

This clone was detected a few times. V gene TRBV6-5 combines with J gene TRBJ1-5; 7 positions match TRBD1. Per the germline V gene, CDR1 is MNHEY and CDR2 is SVGAGI. Trimming at V came to 5 bases and at J to 1 base, leaving 2 bases not matched to a gene. This CDR3 is 14 amino acids long. The CDR3 is CASSTGVSNQPQHF. The CDR3 bases are TGTGCCAGCAGTACAGGGGTGAGCAATCAGCCCCAGCATTTT.

This clone was observed a few times. The genes are TRBV9 and TRBJ1-6; 8 nucleotides line up with TRBD1. The CDR3 is 15 residues long. V was clipped by 3 bases and J by 5 bases; unmatched bases: 4. Germline CDR1 reads SGDLS; CDR2 reads YYNGEE. CDR3 DNA: TGTGCCAGCAGCGATGGACAGGGCGATAATTCACCCCTCCACTTT. Protein sequence: CASSDGQGDNSPLHF.

The V gene is TRBV29-1, the J gene TRBJ2-1, with D maybe TRBD1 (8 bases). The germline gives CDR1 SQVTM, CDR2 ANQGSEA. V was trimmed by 0 bases and J by 3 bases, leaving 18 bases between them. The CDR3 consists of 17 residues. CDR3 amino acids: CSVEEVVTGGDYNEQFF. CDR3 DNA sequence: TGCAGCGTTGAAGAAGTGGTAACAGGGGGGGACTACAATGAGCAGTTCTTC.

In its sample, this clone was seen a few times. The J gene is TRBJ1-1, the V gene TRBV19; the match to TRBD1 covers 7 bases. Germline CDR1 LNHDA, CDR2 SQIVND (reference sequence). The CDR3 loop spans 12 amino acids. After removal of 7 bases from V and 4 bases from J, the junction contained 3 bases not matched to a gene. The CDR3 DNA is TGTGCCAGTAAATCAGGGGGCACTGAAGCTTTCTTT. Encoded protein: CASKSGGTEAFF.

The genes are TRBV12-5 and TRBJ2-5; 7 bases are a match to TRBD2. The length of the CDR3 is 13 residues. The junction had 6 bases not matched to a gene; V was cut back by 6 bases and J by 5 bases. Germline V gene sequence: CDR1 LGHNT, CDR2 FRNRAP. The chain's CDR3 is CASGLTSVETQYF. The CDR3 nucleotides are TGTGCTAGTGGGCTTACTAGCGTCGAGACCCAGTACTTC.

The V call is TRBV4-3, the J call TRBJ2-7, with a tentative D call TRBD1 (6 bases). Trimming removed 0 bases from V and 6 bases from J, with 18 bases in between. Germline values: CDR1 LGHNA, CDR2 YSLEER. The CDR3 is made up of 16 amino acids. The CDR3 loop is CASSQDRGRGGGEQYF. The CDR3 DNA reads as TGCGCCAGCAGCCAAGATAGAGGCAGGGGCGGTGGCGAGCAGTACTTC.

This chain connects TRBV27 to TRBJ2-7, with TRBD1 matching over 9 bases. Germline CDR1 and CDR2: MNHEY and SMNVEV (reference sequence). V shed 5 bases, J shed 6 bases, and the junction held 8 bases outside the gene matches. The CDR3 is made up of 14 amino acids. The DNA for the CDR3 is TGTGCCAGCAGTACGACAGGGGGGCAAGTCGAGCAGTACTTC. This translates into CASSTTGGQVEQYF.

This clone was seen more than once but under ten times. The rearrangement uses TRBV10-3 and TRBJ1-1; 8 nucleotides agree with TRBD1. Trimming removed 4 bases from V and 6 bases from J; junction bases left unmatched: 4. The CDR3 loop spans 13 amino acids. The germline V gene encodes CDR1 ENHRY and CDR2 SYGVKD. This CDR3 reads CAISGQGTAEAFF. The CDR3 DNA reads TGTGCCATCAGTGGACAGGGGACCGCTGAAGCTTTCTTT.

The chain joins TRBV9 to TRBJ2-7, with 7 bases aligning to TRBD1. V shed 3 bases and J 2 bases; nucleotides not matched to a gene: 5. CDR3 length: 14 residues. The germline gives CDR1 SGDLS, CDR2 YYNGEE. Here the CDR3 reads CASSDTGDPYEQYF. Here the CDR3 DNA reads TGTGCCAGCAGCGACACAGGGGACCCCTACGAGCAGTACTTC.

This chain connects TRBV4-3 to TRBJ2-2, with D perhaps matching TRBD1 or TRBD2 (5 bases each). The CDR3 is made up of 16 amino acids. Deletions cut 4 bases from V and 4 bases from J, with 16 bases between. Germline assignment: CDR1 LGHNA and CDR2 YSLEER. In DNA form, the CDR3 reads TGCGCCAGCAGCCCCCTAGTGGGGGAACTCACCGGGGAGCTGTTTTTT. Translation gives CASSPLVGELTGELFF.

This clone has only a few counts. The rearrangement uses TRBV2 and TRBJ2-7, with D possibly matching TRBD2 (5 bases). Germline CDR1 and CDR2: SNHLY and FYNNEI. This CDR3 region has 15 residues. The V and J ends lost 4 bases and 3 bases respectively, with 16 bases between them. In DNA form, the CDR3 reads TGTGCCAGCAGTGGTATTGCGGGCGGCCGCTACGAGCAGTACTTC. It translates to CASSGIAGGRYEQYF.

V is TRBV30 and J is TRBJ1-1; 8 positions match TRBD1. The germline gives CDR1 GTSNPN, CDR2 SVGIG (reference sequence). The CDR3 extends over 13 amino acids. Unmatched junction bases numbered 5, after V lost 0 bases and J lost 8 bases. The CDR3 region has the DNA TGTGCCTGGAGTGTAGGGACAGGACGGGAAGCTTTCTTT. It encodes CAWSVGTGREAFF.

This clone was recorded a few times. The V call is TRBV27, the J call TRBJ2-7; the D is unclear. The CDR3 is 15 amino acids. The germline CDR1 and CDR2 sequences are MNHEY and SMNVEV (reference sequence). The ends were cut back, 3 bases at V and 3 bases at J, with 15 bases in the middle. The chain's CDR3 is CASSFQTTEIYEQYF. DNA of the CDR3: TGTGCCAGCAGTTTCCAGACCACAGAAATCTACGAGCAGTACTTC.

This chain joins TRBV9 and TRBJ2-1, with unresolved D. The germline V gene encodes CDR1 SGDLS and CDR2 YYNGEE. Trimming removed 0 bases from V and 8 bases from J, with 9 bases in between. This CDR3 region has 13 residues. This CDR3 is CASSVGLYDEQFF. The CDR3 DNA reads TGTGCCAGCAGCGTAGGACTTTACGATGAGCAGTTCTTC.

The chain uses TRBV2 and TRBJ2-3; D might be TRBD1 or TRBD2, each matching 5 bases. The CDR3 extends over 15 amino acids. Germline V lookup: CDR1 SNHLY, CDR2 FYNNEI. Trimming removed 6 bases from V and 0 bases from J, with 13 bases in between. As DNA, the CDR3 is TGTGCCAGCAGGTGGGGGACGGAGAGCACAGATACGCAGTATTTT. It is translated as CASRWGTESTDTQYF.

The chain joins TRBV27 to TRBJ1-1; D remains ambiguous. The CDR3 length is 14 residues. Germline V gene sequence: CDR1 MNHEY, CDR2 SMNVEV (reference sequence). The V end was cut by 6 bases, the J end by 1 base, with 12 bases between. The CDR3 DNA sequence: TGTGCCAGCAGGCTAGATGGGGAGAACACTGAAGCTTTCTTT. Residues: CASRLDGENTEAFF.